The 14 T cell receptor beta chains below were found in one sample sequenced in a study. MiXCR was run by TCRdb on the RT-PCR reads, yielding one entry per CDR3 protein. The sample records 550,000 to 750,000 distinct CDR3 sequences, 13% to 15% being singletons. Sequenced: memory CD4+ T cells from blood. The origin of the receptors is a female donor in good health, serving as a healthy control.

The table lists this clonotype with many counts. This CDR3 reads CAISDYRDRAALYF. CDR3 coding DNA: TGTGCCATCAGTGATTACCGGGACAGGGCCGCGTTATACTTC. The rearrangement joins TRBV10-3 to TRBJ2-7, with 9 bases aligning to TRBD1. The length of the CDR3 is 14 residues. Germline assignment: CDR1 ENHRY and CDR2 SYGVKD. V was pared by 3 bases and J by 13 bases, with 13 bases of the junction left unmatched.

A note on this clonotype: This clone may be a read error of a much larger clone one base away. This chain links TRBV5-1 with TRBJ2-1, with a tentative D call TRBD2 (6 bases). CDR3 length: 11 residues. CDR1 is SGHRS, CDR2 YFSETQ, per germline. V was clipped by 7 bases and J by 9 bases, with 11 bases between them. The CDR3 spells CASERRGEQFF. The CDR3 bases are TGCGCCAGCGAAAGGAGGGGTGAGCAGTTCTTC.

This clonotype has more than one count but fewer than ten. The genes are TRBV5-1 and TRBJ2-7, with D maybe TRBD1 (5 bases). Germline CDR1 and CDR2: SGHRS and YFSETQ. V shed 2 bases and J shed 6 bases, with 15 bases lying between them. The length of the CDR3 is 14 residues. The CDR3 DNA reads TGCGCCAGCAGCTTCGGCAGGGAAGGTGGCGAGCAGTACTTC. Its protein product is CASSFGREGGEQYF.

The gene calls are TRBV4-3 and TRBJ1-2, with 10 nucleotides matching TRBD1. The V segment lost 3 bases and the J segment 1 base; nucleotides outside the gene matches: 11. There are 18 residues in the CDR3. CDR1 is LGHNA, CDR2 YSLEER, per germline. DNA for the CDR3: TGCGCCAGCAGCCACCTCTGGGAACGGGACAGGGGTAACTATGGCTACACCTTC. Its translation is CASSHLWERDRGNYGYTF.

There are many counts of this clonotype. The rearrangement uses TRBV2 and TRBJ2-5, with D unresolved. Looked up from germline, CDR1 is SNHLY and CDR2 is FYNNEI. V shed 2 bases and J shed 3 bases, with 4 bases lying between them. This CDR3 comprises 12 residues. CDR3 sequence (DNA): TGTGCCAGCAGTGAACAGGAAGAGACCCAGTACTTC. This gives the protein CASSEQEETQYF.

The rearrangement joins TRBV13 to TRBJ1-1, with D unclear. The CDR3 length is 14 residues. Trimming took 5 bases from V and 1 from J, leaving 11 bases between them. Germline loops: CDR1 PRHDT, CDR2 FYEKMQ (reference sequence). The CDR3 loop reads CASSGVVTNTEAFF. The DNA of the CDR3 is TGTGCCAGCAGCGGGGTAGTGACGAACACTGAAGCTTTCTTT.

V usage is TRBV6-1 and J usage is TRBJ1-5; 10 nucleotides agree with TRBD1. Germline CDR1 and CDR2: MNHNS and SASEGT. V was pared by 7 bases and J by 3 bases, with 9 bases of the junction left unmatched. There are 16 residues in the CDR3. The CDR3 coding sequence is TGTGCCAGCAAATCCGGGACAGGGGAGACCAATCAGCCCCAGCATTTT. Amino acids: CASKSGTGETNQPQHF.

V and J are TRBV27 and TRBJ1-1, with 8 nucleotides matching TRBD1. The CDR3 length is 14 residues. V shed 2 bases and J 4 bases; nucleotides not matched to a gene: 3. Germline-derived CDR1 and CDR2 are MNHEY and SMNVEV (reference sequence). CDR3 sequence reads: CASSLRDRSTEAFF. Here the CDR3 DNA reads TGTGCCAGCAGTTTACGGGACAGGTCCACTGAAGCTTTCTTT.

This clonotype has a handful of counts. The chain joins TRBV6-5 to TRBJ2-1, with D possibly matching TRBD2 (6 bases). This CDR3 is 13 amino acids long. CDR1 is MNHEY and CDR2 is SVGAGI in the germline V gene. V was trimmed by 7 bases and J by 6 bases, leaving 13 bases between them. CDR3 in DNA: TGTGCCAGCAAGGGAGGCATGGGCAATGAGCAGTTCTTC. Protein product: CASKGGMGNEQFF.

The J gene is TRBJ2-5, the V gene TRBV7-9; 7 bases line up with TRBD1. J gave up 4 bases and V 6 bases, and 5 bases lay outside the gene matches. CDR1 and CDR2 from the germline V gene are SEHNR and FQNEAQ (reference sequence). This CDR3 has 13 residues. The CDR3 DNA follows: TGTGCCAGCAGGACAGGGTCGATAGAGACCCAGTACTTC. This translates into CASRTGSIETQYF.

V usage is TRBV12-3 or TRBV12-4 and J usage is TRBJ1-5; TRBD1 might be the D (5 bases). The CDR3 is made up of 15 amino acids. Trimming cost V 3 bases and J 2 bases, with 11 bases left between them. The CDR3 DNA reads as TGTGCCAGCAGTTTTGGAGGGGATGGCAATCAGCCCCAGCATTTT. The encoded protein is CASSFGGDGNQPQHF.

This clonotype occurred many times. V is TRBV5-6 and J is TRBJ1-4; D not resolved. V lost 0 bases to trimming and J lost 5 bases, with 8 bases between them. Germline assignment: CDR1 SGHDT and CDR2 YYEEEE. The CDR3 loop spans 14 amino acids. The CDR3 is CASSLEGVNEKLFF. The CDR3 nucleotides are TGTGCCAGCAGCTTGGAGGGAGTGAATGAAAAACTGTTTTTT.

The chain's CDR3 is CASSRPGAYGYTF. DNA for the CDR3: TGTGCCAGCAGCCGCCCGGGGGCGTATGGCTACACCTTC. This chain uses TRBV6-2 or TRBV6-3 with TRBJ1-2; TRBD1 is a possible D gene (6 bases). This CDR3 spans 13 amino acids. Germline CDR1 reads MNHEY; CDR2 reads SVGEGT. Trimming cost V 6 bases and J 5 bases, with 13 bases left between them.

This clonotype was picked up a small number of times. The chain has TRBV11-2 and TRBJ1-2; D is unclear. The CDR3 runs 16 residues. Germline loops: CDR1 SGHAT, CDR2 FQNNGV. The germline V and J ends were trimmed by 2 bases and 4 bases, with 17 bases remaining between them. CDR3 region: CASSLHPGRVFYGYTF. CDR3 DNA sequence: TGTGCCAGCAGCTTACACCCTGGACGGGTCTTCTATGGCTACACCTTC.